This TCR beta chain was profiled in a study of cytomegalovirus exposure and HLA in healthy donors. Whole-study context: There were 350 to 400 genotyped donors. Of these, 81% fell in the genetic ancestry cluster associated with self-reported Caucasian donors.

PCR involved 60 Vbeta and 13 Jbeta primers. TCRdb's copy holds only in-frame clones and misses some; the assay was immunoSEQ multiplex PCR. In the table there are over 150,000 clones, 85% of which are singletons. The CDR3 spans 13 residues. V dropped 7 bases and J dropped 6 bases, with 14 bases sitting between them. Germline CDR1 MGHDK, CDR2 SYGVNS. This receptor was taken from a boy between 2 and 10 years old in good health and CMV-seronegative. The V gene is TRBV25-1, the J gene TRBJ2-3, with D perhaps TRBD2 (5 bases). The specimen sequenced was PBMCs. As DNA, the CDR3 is TGTGCCAGCACGCTCGGAGGCAGGGATACGCAGTATTTT. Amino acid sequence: CASTLGGRDTQYF.